One and the same sample provided the 25 T cell receptor beta chains below, sequenced in a study of long-term antiretroviral therapy in people with HIV. With survey level as its setting, the immunoSEQ assay was v3.0. Here immunoSEQ multiplex PCR was the method, and the copy in TCRdb shows in-frame clones only, minus some. This table has under 30,000 clones, 70% to 85% appearing once. Sequencing was performed on unsorted PBMCs, taken 0.8 years before starting antiretroviral therapy. These receptors were obtained from a man younger than 35 with HIV.

The chain couples TRBV2 to TRBJ2-7; TRBD2 matches at 11 bases. From germline, CDR1 is SNHLY and CDR2 FYNNEI. The junction had 8 bases not matched to a gene; V was cut back by 7 bases and J by 6 bases. This CDR3 is built from 14 residues. CDR3 protein: CASTLSGGAVEQYF. CDR3 nucleotide sequence: TGTGCCAGCACCCTTAGCGGGGGGGCGGTCGAGCAGTACTTC.

The DNA of the CDR3 is TGTGCCAGCAGTTACTCGGCGTCCATGATGGAGACCCAGTACTTC. As protein: CASSYSASMMETQYF. V is TRBV6-5 and J is TRBJ2-5; no reliable D call. Germline V CDR1 and CDR2: MNHEY, SVGAGI. This CDR3 is 15 amino acids long. Trimming cost V 0 bases and J 5 bases, with 13 bases left between them.

The chain carries TRBV7-8 and TRBJ2-3, with TRBD2 matching over 10 bases. Trimming cost V 6 bases and J 5 bases; bases outside gene matches: 8. Germline CDR1 reads SGHVS; CDR2 reads FQNEAQ. The CDR3 extends over 15 amino acids. The CDR3 bases are TGTGCCAGCAGGGAAGCGGGAGGGCCAAGAGATACGCAGTATTTT. It is translated as CASREAGGPRDTQYF.

J is TRBJ1-6 and V is TRBV30; the D gene is possibly TRBD1 (6 bases). V lost 5 bases, J lost 4 bases, and 12 bases lay in between. Germline lookup yields CDR1 GTSNPN and CDR2 SVGIG (reference sequence). The CDR3 runs to 14 residues. The CDR3 reads CAWGRTAYNSPLHF. In DNA, the CDR3 is TGTGCCTGGGGTAGGACAGCGTATAATTCACCCCTCCACTTT. Using reference TRBV30 and TRBJ1-6 for the parts outside the CDR3, the full variable domain is SQTIHQWPATLVQPVGSPLSLECTVEGTSNPNLYWYRQAAGRGLQLLFYSVGIGQISSEVPQNLSASRPQDRQFILSSKKLLLSDSGFYLCAWGRTAYNSPLHFGNGTRLTVT.

The chain has TRBV6-1 and TRBJ1-5, with D maybe TRBD1 (5 bases). V gave up 4 bases and J gave up 2 bases, with 9 bases separating them. Germline values: CDR1 MNHNS, CDR2 SASEGT. This CDR3 spans 14 amino acids. CDR3 nucleotides: TGTGCCAGCAGTGCGGGGGACGGCAATCAGCCCCAGCATTTT. It specifies CASSAGDGNQPQHF.

CDR3 bases: TGCGCCAGCAGCCAAGTATCTCCGGGGGCGCGAGGCTACACCTTC. It codes for CASSQVSPGARGYTF. The rearrangement uses TRBV4-1 and TRBJ1-2; possible D gene TRBD1, 6 bases. Germline V gene sequence: CDR1 MGHRA, CDR2 YSYEKL. The ends were cut back, 1 base at V and 8 bases at J, with 17 bases in the middle. The CDR3 sequence is 15 residues long.

The chain uses TRBV5-5 and TRBJ1-4; TRBD1 matches at 7 bases. V gave up 4 bases and J gave up 4 bases; unmatched junction bases: 7. The CDR3 has 15 amino acids. Germline V gives CDR1 SGHKS, CDR2 YYEKEE (reference sequence). The CDR3 spells CASSPQQGINEKLFF. The CDR3 DNA reads as TGTGCCAGCAGCCCCCAACAGGGGATTAATGAAAAACTGTTTTTT.

In the case of this clone: Germline and junction disagree at one end, which may indicate a read error. The chain is built from TRBV2 and TRBJ2-3, with 10 bases that match TRBD2. The CDR3 spans 18 residues. CDR1 is SNHLY, CDR2 FYNNEI, per germline. CDR3 coding DNA: TGTGCCAGCAGGGAAGGACTAGCGGCCGACCCTAGCACAGATACGCAGTATTTT. Protein: CASREGLAADPSTDTQYF.

The chain is built from TRBV10-3 and TRBJ1-1, with no clear D. The CDR3 has 13 residues. CDR1 is ENHRY and CDR2 is SYGVKD in the germline V gene. Trimming cost V 6 bases and J 10 bases, with 18 bases left between them. The CDR3 region has the DNA TGTGCCATCAGAGAGACTCTAGCCGAAGGAGCTTTCTTT. This codes for CAIRETLAEGAFF.

The chain links TRBV5-1 to TRBJ1-1; D is possibly TRBD1 (6 bases). The CDR3 is 13 amino acids. Germline CDR1 SGHRS, CDR2 YFSETQ. V lost 6 bases, J lost 5 bases, and 14 bases lay in between. The CDR3, as DNA: TGCGCCAGCACCACAGGGAAGGGAACTGAAGCTTTCTTT. Protein: CASTTGKGTEAFF. The whole variable domain, filled in from reference TRBV5-1 and TRBJ1-1, reads KAGVTQTPRYLIKTRGQQVTLSCSPISGHRSVSWYQQTPGQGLQFLFEYFSETQRNKGNFPGRFSGRQFSNSRSEMNVSTLELGDSALYLCASTTGKGTEAFFGQGTRLTVV.

The V and J genes are TRBV19 and TRBJ2-7; 7 bases align to TRBD1. The CDR3 runs 13 residues. V was pared by 4 bases and J by 2 bases, with 2 bases of the junction left unmatched. Germline loops: CDR1 LNHDA, CDR2 SQIVND (reference sequence). CDR3 sequence (DNA): TGTGCCAGTAGTAAGCAGGGGGCCTACGAGCAGTACTTC. Its protein is CASSKQGAYEQYF.

The chain links TRBV13 to TRBJ2-2; possible D gene TRBD2, 6 bases. The CDR3 is 16 residues long. V lost 4 bases, J lost 6 bases, and 18 bases lay in between. The germline V gene encodes CDR1 PRHDT and CDR2 FYEKMQ (reference sequence). CDR3: CASSSKMEGAAGELFF. Here the CDR3 DNA reads TGTGCCAGCAGCTCCAAGATGGAGGGAGCGGCCGGGGAGCTGTTTTTT.

V usage is TRBV6-5 and J usage is TRBJ2-7; TRBD2 might be the D (6 bases). This CDR3 is 14 amino acids long. CDR1 is MNHEY, CDR2 SVGAGI, per germline. Trimming took 6 bases from V and 6 from J, leaving 18 bases between them. The CDR3 here is CASSDTTGGFEQYF. For the CDR3, the DNA is TGTGCCAGCAGCGATACGACCGGGGGTTTCGAGCAGTACTTC.

The CDR3, as DNA: TGTGCCAGCAGCTTGCTGGGGAGCAATCAGCCCCAGCATTTT. This sequence encodes CASSLLGSNQPQHF. The chain couples TRBV5-4 to TRBJ1-5, with D unclear. CDR3 length: 14 residues. V lost 1 base to trimming and J lost 1 base, with 6 bases between them. Germline V CDR1 and CDR2: SGHNT, YYREEE (reference sequence).

The chain uses TRBV30 and TRBJ1-3, with D maybe TRBD1 (5 bases). Trimming removed 0 bases at V and 4 bases at J, with 13 bases between. The CDR3 is made up of 15 amino acids. From germline, CDR1 is GTSNPN and CDR2 SVGIG (reference sequence). This chain's CDR3 is CAWSVGPAWGNTIYF. The CDR3 DNA reads TGTGCCTGGAGTGTGGGACCCGCCTGGGGAAACACCATATATTTT.

V is TRBV7-2 and J is TRBJ2-1; TRBD2 matches 7 bases. In germline, CDR1 is SGHTA, CDR2 FQGNSA. The CDR3 contains 15 residues. V was clipped by 0 bases and J by 4 bases; unmatched bases: 3. This CDR3 is CASSLALAAYNEQFF. The CDR3 nucleotides are TGTGCCAGCAGCTTAGCGCTAGCGGCGTACAATGAGCAGTTCTTC.

V is TRBV7-9 and J is TRBJ1-2; D call uncertain. The V gene's germline CDR1 is SEHNR and CDR2 FQNEAQ (reference sequence). This CDR3 comprises 15 residues. V was shortened by 1 base and J by 8 bases, with 17 bases between the two germline ends. CDR3 in amino acids: CASSLGFAGNGGYTF. In DNA form, the CDR3 reads TGTGCCAGCAGCTTAGGATTTGCGGGGAACGGCGGCTACACCTTC.

The V call is TRBV5-1, the J call TRBJ2-5; 11 bases align to TRBD2. The V gene's germline CDR1 is SGHRS and CDR2 YFSETQ. The CDR3 sequence is 16 residues long. V shed 3 bases, J shed 1 base, and the junction held 5 bases outside the gene matches. The CDR3: CASSSGLADIQETQYF. DNA for the CDR3: TGCGCCAGCAGCTCGGGACTAGCGGATATCCAAGAGACCCAGTACTTC.

The chain carries TRBV7-2 and TRBJ2-1; TRBD2 agrees at 8 bases. There are 13 residues in the CDR3. Germline lookup yields CDR1 SGHTA and CDR2 FQGNSA. The V segment lost 5 bases and the J segment 10 bases; nucleotides outside the gene matches: 7. CDR3: CASSREGPREQFF. As DNA, the CDR3 is TGTGCCAGCAGCCGGGAGGGCCCCAGGGAGCAGTTCTTC. Looking up the rest from reference TRBV7-2 and TRBJ2-1 gives the full variable domain: GAGVSQSPSNKVTEKGKDVELRCDPISGHTALYWYRQSLGQGLEFLIYFQGNSAPDKSGLPSDRFSAERTGGSVSTLTIQRTQQEDSAVYLCASSREGPREQFFGPGTRLTVL.

The genes are TRBV27 and TRBJ2-1, with 9 bases that match TRBD1. Trimming at V came to 5 bases and at J to 2 bases, leaving 7 bases not matched to a gene. This CDR3 contains 16 residues. The V gene's germline CDR1 is MNHEY and CDR2 SMNVEV (reference sequence). The CDR3 loop reads CASSPGQGYPYNEQFF. CDR3 nucleotides: TGTGCCAGCAGTCCGGGACAGGGTTATCCCTACAATGAGCAGTTCTTC.

The J gene is TRBJ1-1, the V gene TRBV25-1, with TRBD1 matching 7 bases. V shed 5 bases, J shed 0 bases, and the junction held 6 bases outside the gene matches. CDR3 length: 15 amino acids. The V gene's germline CDR1 is MGHDK and CDR2 SYGVNS. The CDR3 DNA follows: TGTGCCAGCAGTTATACAGGGGCAATGAACACTGAAGCTTTCTTT. Its protein product is CASSYTGAMNTEAFF.

This clone was counted only a few times. This rearrangement joins TRBV19 to TRBJ2-7; D unclear. This CDR3 comprises 12 residues. Deletions cut 5 bases from V and 3 bases from J, with 8 bases between. CDR1 is LNHDA, CDR2 SQIVND, per germline (reference sequence). The CDR3 here is CASSADNYEQYF. Here the CDR3 DNA reads TGTGCCAGTAGTGCCGACAACTACGAGCAGTACTTC.

CDR3 sequence reads: CASSPKTSGMPDTQYF. The CDR3 region has the DNA TGCGCCAGCAGCCCCAAGACTAGCGGGATGCCAGATACGCAGTATTTT. The chain recombines TRBV5-1 with TRBJ2-3, with 11 positions matching TRBD2. J lost 4 bases, V lost 4 bases, and 8 bases had no gene match. The length of the CDR3 is 16 residues. Germline loops: CDR1 SGHRS, CDR2 YFSETQ. The full variable domain, in which reference TRBV5-1 and TRBJ2-3 provide the parts outside the CDR3, is KAGVTQTPRYLIKTRGQQVTLSCSPISGHRSVSWYQQTPGQGLQFLFEYFSETQRNKGNFPGRFSGRQFSNSRSEMNVSTLELGDSALYLCASSPKTSGMPDTQYFGPGTRLTVL.

The chain uses TRBV4-3 and TRBJ1-2; D not resolved. V lost 0 bases and J lost 4, with 9 bases in between. The CDR3 contains 14 residues. CDR1 LGHNA and CDR2 YSLEER come from the germline V gene. CDR3 nucleotide sequence: TGCGCCAGCAGCCAAGAGGTGGGAAGCTATGGCTACACCTTC. It specifies CASSQEVGSYGYTF.

V and J are TRBV5-1 and TRBJ2-1; D gene unclear. The CDR3 spans 14 residues. The germline gives CDR1 SGHRS, CDR2 YFSETQ. V shed 0 bases and J shed 8 bases, with 12 bases lying between them. The DNA of the CDR3 is TGCGCCAGCAGCTTGGATGGTAGGGCTGATGAGCAGTTCTTC. This sequence encodes CASSLDGRADEQFF.